These 17 T cell receptor beta chains came from one sample sequenced in a study of shared clonotypes between healthy human individuals. Sequencing used immunoSEQ multiplex PCR; TCRdb keeps in-frame clones, though not all of them. In the table there are approximately 1.4 million clones, around 98% of which are singletons. What was sequenced was naive CD4+ T cells sorted from blood. Subset here: CD45RA+ positively selected. The receptors were sampled from a man younger than 40 in good health.

This chain links TRBV19 with TRBJ2-3, with 9 bases fitting TRBD2. CDR1 and CDR2 from the germline V gene are LNHDA and SQIVND (reference sequence). The CDR3 totals 16 residues. V lost 5 bases, J lost 1 base, and 7 bases stayed unmatched. CDR3: CASSAGTSSRTDTQYF. CDR3 bases: TGTGCCAGTAGTGCCGGGACTAGCTCTCGCACAGATACGCAGTATTTT.

The J gene is TRBJ2-3, the V gene TRBV2; 12 nucleotides line up with TRBD1. The germline gives CDR1 SNHLY, CDR2 FYNNEI. The CDR3 totals 16 residues. With V trimmed by 4 bases and J by 5 bases, 7 bases remained unmatched. CDR3 residues: CASSAPGQGAEDTQYF. The CDR3 DNA is TGTGCCAGCAGTGCGCCGGGACAGGGGGCGGAAGATACGCAGTATTTT.

This clone came up many times. The chain is built from TRBV6-5 and TRBJ2-1, with D maybe TRBD1 (6 bases). The CDR3 has 13 residues. The ends were cut back, 5 bases at V and 6 bases at J, with 11 bases in the middle. Germline V lookup: CDR1 MNHEY, CDR2 SVGAGI. CDR3 sequence reads: CASSRGFPNEQFF. Written as DNA, the CDR3 is TGTGCCAGCAGTAGGGGGTTTCCCAATGAGCAGTTCTTC.

This chain uses TRBV2 with TRBJ2-1; D remains ambiguous. CDR1 is SNHLY and CDR2 is FYNNEI in the germline V gene. The germline V and J ends were trimmed by 8 bases and 0 bases, with 11 bases remaining between them. The CDR3 has 14 amino acids. CDR3 amino acids: CASGKKSSYNEQFF. CDR3 DNA sequence: TGTGCCAGCGGAAAGAAGAGCTCCTACAATGAGCAGTTCTTC.

The chain recombines TRBV6-1 with TRBJ2-4; D is unresolved. CDR1 and CDR2 from the germline V gene are MNHNS and SASEGT. The CDR3 sequence is 12 residues long. V was trimmed by 10 bases and J by 0 bases, leaving 7 bases between them. The CDR3 region is CATRLAKNIQYF. The CDR3 DNA follows: TGTGCCACCCGACTAGCCAAAAACATTCAGTACTTC.

Turning to this clone: The sample carries other DNA sequences with the same CDR3. The chain has TRBV18 and TRBJ2-7; D gene ambiguous. The CDR3 totals 12 residues. Germline V gene data show CDR1 as KGHSH and CDR2 as LQKENI. V was trimmed by 2 bases and J by 4 bases, leaving 6 bases between them. This CDR3 is CASSPSQYEQYF. The CDR3 DNA is TGTGCCAGCTCACCAAGCCAGTACGAGCAGTACTTC.

The V and J genes are TRBV13 and TRBJ2-3; TRBD2 matches at 11 bases. Trimming cost V 4 bases and J 6 bases; bases outside gene matches: 27. The CDR3 length is 22 residues. Per germline, CDR1 PRHDT and CDR2 FYEKMQ (reference sequence). The CDR3 nucleotides are TGTGCCAGCAGCTACCGCCCACCCGGGACAGAACTTAGCGGGAGGGCCGGGGATACGCAGTATTTT. Encoded protein: CASSYRPPGTELSGRAGDTQYF. Looking up the rest from reference TRBV13 and TRBJ2-3 gives the full variable domain: AAGVIQSPRHLIKEKRETATLKCYPIPRHDTVYWYQQGPGQDPQFLISFYEKMQSDKGSIPDRFSAQQFSDYHSELNMSSLELGDSALYFCASSYRPPGTELSGRAGDTQYFGPGTRLTVL.

The chain couples TRBV11-2 to TRBJ2-7; D is unclear. This CDR3 is 17 amino acids long. V lost 2 bases to trimming and J lost 2 bases, with 19 bases between them. Looked up from germline, CDR1 is SGHAT and CDR2 is FQNNGV. The CDR3 protein is CASSLRARASGAYEQYF. CDR3 nucleotide sequence: TGTGCCAGCAGCTTAAGAGCAAGGGCATCAGGAGCCTACGAGCAGTACTTC. The entire variable domain, with the rest obtained from reference TRBV11-2 and TRBJ2-7, is as follows: EAGVAQSPRYKIIEKRQSVAFWCNPISGHATLYWYQQILGQGPKLLIQFQNNGVVDDSQLPKDRFSAERLKGVDSTLKIQPAKLEDSAVYLCASSLRARASGAYEQYFGPGTRLTVT.

Turning to this clone: Other DNA sequences in this specimen translate into the identical CDR3. The CDR3 here is CASSPKETQYF. CDR3 coding DNA: TGTGCCAGCAGCCCAAAAGAGACCCAGTACTTC. The gene calls are TRBV7-6 and TRBJ2-5; D unresolved. Germline values: CDR1 SGHVS, CDR2 FNYEAQ. V lost 5 bases and J 3 bases, leaving 4 bases between the germline ends. The CDR3 loop spans 11 amino acids.

The V and J genes are TRBV2 and TRBJ1-5, with D possibly matching TRBD1 (5 bases). The V and J ends lost 2 bases and 5 bases respectively, with 13 bases between them. Germline V CDR1 and CDR2: SNHLY, FYNNEI. The CDR3 covers 15 residues. The CDR3, as DNA: TGTGCCAGCAGTGAATTTTCAGGGAAGGATCAGCCCCAGCATTTT. Its protein is CASSEFSGKDQPQHF. The full variable domain, completed using reference TRBV2 and TRBJ1-5, is EPEVTQTPSHQVTQMGQEVILRCVPISNHLYFYWYRQILGQKVEFLVSFYNNEISEKSEIFDDQFSVERPDGSNFTLKIRSTKLEDSAMYFCASSEFSGKDQPQHFGDGTRLSIL.

The V call is TRBV30, the J call TRBJ1-1, with D maybe TRBD1 (5 bases). The germline gives CDR1 GTSNPN, CDR2 SVGIG (reference sequence). With 0 bases removed from V and 6 bases from J, the gap between germline ends came to 5 bases. CDR3 length: 11 residues. Written as DNA, the CDR3 is TGTGCCTGGAGTGTAGGGGCTGAAGCTTTCTTT. It is translated as CAWSVGAEAFF.

This chain links TRBV14 with TRBJ2-1; TRBD2 matches 9 bases. Looked up from germline, CDR1 is SGHDN and CDR2 is FVKESK. J was trimmed by 0 bases and V by 0 bases; bases with no gene match: 3. The CDR3 sequence is 17 residues long. CDR3 in amino acids: CASSQEPSGISYNEQFF. In DNA, the CDR3 is TGTGCCAGCAGCCAAGAACCTAGCGGGATCTCCTACAATGAGCAGTTCTTC.

The chain joins TRBV9 to TRBJ1-1; unclear D gene. Trimming took off 0 bases at V and 6 bases at J, with 9 bases between the two ends. The CDR3 is 13 amino acids. Germline V gene data show CDR1 as SGDLS and CDR2 as YYNGEE. Here the CDR3 DNA reads TGTGCCAGCAGCGTAGAGCACACTGCTGAAGCTTTCTTT. This sequence encodes CASSVEHTAEAFF.

The V call is TRBV18, the J call TRBJ2-5, with TRBD1 as a possible D gene (5 bases). Germline CDR1 reads KGHSH; CDR2 reads LQKENI. The CDR3 length is 14 residues. V shed 3 bases and J shed 5 bases, with 13 bases lying between them. DNA of the CDR3: TGTGCCAGCTCACCGGGGCAGGCTGTGGAGACCCAGTACTTC. The encoded protein is CASSPGQAVETQYF. The complete variable domain, with remaining parts taken from reference TRBV18 and TRBJ2-5, reads NAGVMQNPRHLVRRRGQEARLRCSPMKGHSHVYWYRQLPEEGLKFMVYLQKENIIDESGMPKERFSAEFPKEGPSILRIQQVVRGDSAAYFCASSPGQAVETQYFGPGTRLLVL.

This sequence joins TRBV27 and TRBJ2-7; D ambiguous. V was trimmed by 3 bases and J by 2 bases, leaving 11 bases between them. CDR1 is MNHEY, CDR2 SMNVEV, per germline (reference sequence). The CDR3 consists of 14 residues. The DNA for the CDR3 is TGTGCCAGCAGTTTTAATATCGGAACCTACGAGCAGTACTTC. This codes for CASSFNIGTYEQYF.

The table lists this clone with a count of one. V is TRBV30 and J is TRBJ1-1; TRBD1 matches at 7 bases. CDR3 length: 16 amino acids. From germline, CDR1 is GTSNPN and CDR2 SVGIG (reference sequence). V shed 2 bases, J shed 0 bases, and the junction held 9 bases outside the gene matches. The CDR3 nucleotides are TGTGCCTGGAGTTCTTACAGGGGCGCAGTGAACACTGAAGCTTTCTTT. Its protein is CAWSSYRGAVNTEAFF.

V and J are TRBV18 and TRBJ2-7, with 8 positions matching TRBD2. Germline V gene sequence: CDR1 KGHSH, CDR2 LQKENI. V gave up 6 bases and J gave up 0 bases; unmatched junction bases: 7. This CDR3 contains 15 residues. DNA for the CDR3: TGTGCCAGCTCCCGGGATAGCGGGAACTCCTACGAGCAGTACTTC. This codes for CASSRDSGNSYEQYF. Full variable domain (missing parts from reference TRBV18 and TRBJ2-7): NAGVMQNPRHLVRRRGQEARLRCSPMKGHSHVYWYRQLPEEGLKFMVYLQKENIIDESGMPKERFSAEFPKEGPSILRIQQVVRGDSAAYFCASSRDSGNSYEQYFGPGTRLTVT.